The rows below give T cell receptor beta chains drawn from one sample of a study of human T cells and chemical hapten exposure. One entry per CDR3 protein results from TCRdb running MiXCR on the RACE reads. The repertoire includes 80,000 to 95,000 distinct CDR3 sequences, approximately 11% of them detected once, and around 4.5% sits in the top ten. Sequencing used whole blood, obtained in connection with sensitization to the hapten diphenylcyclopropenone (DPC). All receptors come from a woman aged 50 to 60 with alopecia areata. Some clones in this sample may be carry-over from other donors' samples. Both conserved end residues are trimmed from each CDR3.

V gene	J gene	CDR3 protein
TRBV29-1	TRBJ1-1	SGKRGSETEAF
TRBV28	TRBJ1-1	ASSLGTGRNTEAF
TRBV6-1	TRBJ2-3	ASSPKLGTSGRAVTDTQY
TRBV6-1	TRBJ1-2	ASSFPYGYT
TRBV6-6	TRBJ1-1	ASSHAEAF
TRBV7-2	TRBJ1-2	ASSLIRDGGYT
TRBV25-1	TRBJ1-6	ASSDRTTLNSPLH
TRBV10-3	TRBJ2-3	AISESGLAGGLQY
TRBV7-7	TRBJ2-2	ASSPNFGSGQGNTGELF
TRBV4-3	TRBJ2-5	ASSQDLPETQY
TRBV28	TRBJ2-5	ASSLWTSGSQETQY
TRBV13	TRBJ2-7	ASSLGPGSPSYEQY
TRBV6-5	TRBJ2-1	ASNRDTSYNEQF
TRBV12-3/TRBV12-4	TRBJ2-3	ASTSSTDTQY
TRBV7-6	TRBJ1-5	ASSLFAGKGDQPQH
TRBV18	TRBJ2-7	ASSQGPAPYEQY
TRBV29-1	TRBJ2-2	SVEEGLTGELF
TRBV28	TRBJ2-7	ASTRASHTTYEQY
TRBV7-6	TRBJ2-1	ASGTDRDPYNEQF
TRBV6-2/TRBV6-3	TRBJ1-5	ASRSVGQPQH
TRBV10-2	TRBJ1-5	ASSDSSYSNQPQH
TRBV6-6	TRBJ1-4	ASRAQGEKLF
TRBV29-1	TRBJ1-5	PGAVGNQPQH
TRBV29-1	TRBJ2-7	SANIRREGYEQY
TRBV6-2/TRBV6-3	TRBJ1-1	ASILQGAPNTEAF
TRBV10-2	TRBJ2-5	ASSAGQETQY